The 20 T cell receptor beta chains given below trace back to one sample, sequenced in a study of human T cells and chemical hapten exposure. Time point of the sample: pre-sensitization, week 0. Specified treatment: therapeutic diphenylcyclopropenone sensitization with weekly scalp DPC. TCRdb ran MiXCR on the RACE reads and lists one entry per CDR3 protein. Of approximately 260,000 distinct CDR3 sequences listed, roughly 7.7% are singletons. This sample comprised whole blood, obtained in connection with sensitization to the hapten diphenylcyclopropenone (DPC). The source is a man aged 18 to 30 with alopecia areata. Some clones in this sample may be carry-over from other donors' samples.

V and J are TRBV29-1 and TRBJ2-4, with D possibly matching TRBD1 (5 bases). This CDR3 contains 13 residues. Germline CDR1 SQVTM, CDR2 ANQGSEA. Deletions cut 6 bases from V and 1 base from J, with 10 bases between. The CDR3 sequence: CSVRGMAKNIQYF. CDR3 in DNA: TGCAGCGTAAGGGGAATGGCCAAAAACATTCAGTACTTC.

Only a few counts were recorded for this clonotype. The rearrangement uses TRBV12-3 or TRBV12-4 and TRBJ2-5; D is ambiguous. The CDR3 loop spans 10 amino acids. Trimming removed 6 bases from V and 7 bases from J, with 6 bases in between. The DNA for the CDR3 is TGTGCCAGCAGAGGTGGGACCCAGTACTTC. Translated, it gives CASRGGTQYF.

This clonotype was observed a few times. The chain combines TRBV28 with TRBJ1-2; D is perhaps TRBD1 (6 bases). The CDR3 runs to 12 residues. Germline V lookup: CDR1 MDHEN, CDR2 SYDVKM. V was cut by 4 bases and J by 5 bases, with 8 bases left in between. The CDR3 region is CASSSGQYGYTF. In nucleotides, the CDR3 is TGTGCCAGCAGTTCTGGACAGTATGGCTACACCTTC.

This clonotype was found a few times. V is TRBV6-5 and J is TRBJ2-6; no clear D gene. This CDR3 has 14 residues. CDR1 MNHEY and CDR2 SVGAGI come from the germline V gene. Trimming took 10 bases from V and 0 from J, leaving 10 bases between them. The CDR3 sequence is CATETFSGANVLTF. The CDR3 coding sequence is TGTGCCACCGAGACATTCTCTGGGGCCAACGTCCTGACTTTC.

This clonotype was seen once. The chain carries TRBV6-6 and TRBJ2-3, with TRBD2 matching over 8 bases. With V trimmed by 7 bases and J by 2 bases, 8 bases remained unmatched. In germline, CDR1 is MNHNY, CDR2 SVGAGI (reference sequence). The length of the CDR3 is 15 residues. The DNA for the CDR3 is TGTGCCAGCAAAAAACTAGCGGTTGTCACAGATACGCAGTATTTT. Its translation: CASKKLAVVTDTQYF.

This clonotype was found a few times. The V and J genes are TRBV7-2 and TRBJ2-7; unclear D gene. V lost 4 bases to trimming and J lost 3 bases, with 13 bases between them. Germline V gene data show CDR1 as SGHTA and CDR2 as FQGNSA. This CDR3 has 14 amino acids. The CDR3 spells CASSSPGLYYEQYF. The DNA of the CDR3 is TGTGCCAGCAGCTCCCCCGGCCTATACTACGAGCAGTACTTC.

This clonotype was counted at least ten times. V usage is TRBV12-3 or TRBV12-4 and J usage is TRBJ1-1; D perhaps matches TRBD1 (5 bases). V shed 10 bases and J shed 4 bases, with 16 bases lying between them. The CDR3 covers 13 residues. CDR3 sequence: CAITPGTGTEAFF. The CDR3 bases are TGTGCCATAACCCCTGGCACAGGCACTGAAGCTTTCTTT.

The chain joins TRBV2 to TRBJ1-1; D possibly corresponds to TRBD1 (6 bases). The V end was cut by 8 bases, the J end by 11 bases, with 18 bases between. The CDR3 extends over 12 amino acids. The V gene's germline CDR1 is SNHLY and CDR2 FYNNEI. The CDR3 DNA sequence: TGTGCCAGCGGGAAAACAGGGTCTCTCGCTTTCTTT. Translating gives CASGKTGSLAFF.

J is TRBJ1-3 and V is TRBV10-3, with D unclear. Germline V gene lookup returns CDR1 ENHRY and CDR2 SYGVKD. V was pared by 5 bases and J by 2 bases, with 10 bases between. The CDR3 loop spans 14 amino acids. CDR3 in DNA: TGTGCCATCAGTAGGGTGGAGGCTGGAAACACCATATATTTT. Translating it yields CAISRVEAGNTIYF.

This clonotype was observed at least ten times. The V gene is TRBV29-1, the J gene TRBJ1-1; no reliable D call. The CDR3 has 12 residues. The germline V gene encodes CDR1 SQVTM and CDR2 ANQGSEA. V lost 6 bases, J lost 0 bases, and 8 bases lay in between. CDR3 coding DNA: TGCAGCGTCTCGAAGATGAACACTGAAGCTTTCTTT. Its translation: CSVSKMNTEAFF.

This clonotype has at least ten counts. J is TRBJ1-1 and V is TRBV6-2 or TRBV6-3; D remains unclear. Germline CDR1 reads MNHEY; CDR2 reads SVGEGT. V lost 6 bases and J 0 bases, leaving 11 bases between the germline ends. The CDR3 extends over 14 amino acids. The CDR3 loop is CASRRGRMNTEAFF. In DNA, the CDR3 is TGTGCCAGCAGACGCGGACGGATGAACACTGAAGCTTTCTTT.

This clonotype has more than one count but fewer than ten. This chain uses TRBV29-1 with TRBJ2-1, with a weak D call TRBD2 (6 bases). The length of the CDR3 is 12 residues. The ends were cut back, 0 bases at V and 10 bases at J, with 10 bases in the middle. Germline V gene lookup returns CDR1 SQVTM and CDR2 ANQGSEA. The CDR3 spells CSVEDGGGEQFF. The DNA of the CDR3 is TGCAGCGTTGAAGATGGCGGAGGGGAGCAGTTCTTC.

This clonotype has ten or more counts. The rearrangement joins TRBV20-1 to TRBJ1-5, with D possibly TRBD1 on 6 matching bases. V gave up 6 bases and J gave up 6 bases, with 18 bases separating them. Germline assignment: CDR1 DFQATT and CDR2 SNEGSKA (reference sequence). The CDR3 is 14 residues long. CDR3 nucleotides: TGCAGTGCGGTAGGGCAGGGGAGGGTTCAGCCCCAGCATTTT. Its protein product is CSAVGQGRVQPQHF.

This clonotype was counted between two and nine times. The chain joins TRBV6-2 or TRBV6-3 to TRBJ1-2; D possibly corresponds to TRBD1 (6 bases). The CDR3 contains 13 residues. CDR1 and CDR2 (germline): MNHEY, SVGEGT. V lost 2 bases and J lost 6, with 10 bases in between. The CDR3 sequence is CASSYPGADGYTF. The DNA of the CDR3 is TGTGCCAGCAGTTACCCAGGGGCGGATGGCTACACCTTC.

J is TRBJ2-3 and V is TRBV2; 10 bases match TRBD1. J was trimmed by 0 bases and V by 6 bases; bases with no gene match: 12. Germline V CDR1 and CDR2: SNHLY, FYNNEI. This CDR3 is 18 amino acids long. The CDR3 here is CASSTGTGELSSTDTQYF. In DNA form, the CDR3 reads TGTGCCAGCAGCACCGGGACAGGGGAACTCTCTAGCACAGATACGCAGTATTTT.

This clonotype appeared many times. The rearrangement uses TRBV7-9 and TRBJ1-1; D might be TRBD1 (6 bases). The V gene's germline CDR1 is SEHNR and CDR2 FQNEAQ (reference sequence). The V end lost 3 bases, the J end lost 0 bases, and 11 bases lay between the germline ends. CDR3 length equals 15 residues. The CDR3 is CASSLGGSLNTEAFF. CDR3 nucleotide sequence: TGTGCCAGCAGCTTGGGGGGCAGTCTGAACACTGAAGCTTTCTTT.

In this sample, this clonotype turned up a few times. The rearrangement uses TRBV5-1 and TRBJ1-2; no clear D gene. The V end was cut by 1 base, the J end by 4 bases, with 11 bases between. Per germline, CDR1 SGHRS and CDR2 YFSETQ. The CDR3 totals 14 residues. The CDR3 protein is CASSLRPASYGYTF. Here the CDR3 DNA reads TGCGCCAGCAGCTTGAGACCCGCCTCCTATGGCTACACCTTC.

Ten or more counts support this clonotype. The V gene is TRBV2, the J gene TRBJ2-1; D is undetermined. The CDR3 contains 11 residues. Deletions cut 6 bases from V and 12 bases from J, with 12 bases between. Germline assignment: CDR1 SNHLY and CDR2 FYNNEI. CDR3 coding DNA: TGTGCCAGCAGGGGTCCCAAAAGGCAGTTCTTC. It codes for CASRGPKRQFF.

This clonotype was observed a few times. V usage is TRBV3-1 and J usage is TRBJ2-4; D uncertain. Germline-derived CDR1 and CDR2 are LGHDT and YNNKEL (reference sequence). The CDR3 extends over 14 amino acids. V dropped 2 bases and J dropped 8 bases, with 13 bases sitting between them. CDR3 coding DNA: TGTGCCAGCAGCCAAAGGGTCGCCGGAGACATTCAGTACTTC. Its protein product is CASSQRVAGDIQYF.

In its sample, this clonotype was seen a few times. The chain employs TRBV27 and TRBJ1-1, with D perhaps TRBD1 (6 bases). This CDR3 spans 13 amino acids. Trimming removed 8 bases at V and 5 bases at J, with 15 bases between. CDR1 is MNHEY and CDR2 is SMNVEV in the germline V gene (reference sequence). The CDR3 DNA sequence: TGTGCCAGCTCTCAGGGGTGGAGGACTGAAGCTTTCTTT. This encodes CASSQGWRTEAFF.